The 26 T cell receptor beta chains in this list originate from one sample, sequenced in a study of beta chain features in type 1 diabetes. Every bit of the isolated RNA underwent reverse transcription, so sequencing read expressed TCRB transcripts. Sequenced by immunoSEQ multiplex PCR; TCRdb stores in-frame clones only, minus some. Altogether 160,000 or so clones are present, less than 9.5% being singletons, with the ten largest covering less than 3%. Source material: central memory CD4+ T cells from blood. These receptors all come from a woman under 30 in good health.

Comment on this clone: Other DNA sequences within the sample encode an identical CDR3. The chain is built from TRBV5-1 and TRBJ2-7; 9 nucleotides match TRBD1. Germline V gene sequence: CDR1 SGHRS, CDR2 YFSETQ. The V gene end was trimmed by 3 bases and the J gene end by 3 bases; junction bases not matched to a gene: 4. CDR3 length equals 14 residues. CDR3 bases: TGCGCCAGCAGCTCCACAGGGGGCAACTACGAGCAGTACTTC. Protein: CASSSTGGNYEQYF.

This chain joins TRBV25-1 and TRBJ2-5; 7 positions match TRBD1. CDR1 and CDR2 from the germline V gene are MGHDK and SYGVNS. J gave up 5 bases and V 2 bases, and 11 bases lay outside the gene matches. There are 16 residues in the CDR3. CDR3 nucleotide sequence: TGTGCCAGCAGTGAACCGGGACAGAGCTTCAGTGAGACCCAGTACTTC. As protein: CASSEPGQSFSETQYF.

This clone was counted only a few times. The chain uses TRBV11-1 and TRBJ1-4; D unclear. This CDR3 spans 16 amino acids. CDR1 is SGHAT and CDR2 is FQDESV in the germline V gene (reference sequence). V was pared by 3 bases and J by 2 bases, with 13 bases between. The CDR3 reads CASSFTTYPTNEKLFF. The CDR3 DNA follows: TGTGCCAGCAGCTTCACAACGTACCCGACTAATGAAAAACTGTTTTTT.

The genes are TRBV12-5 and TRBJ2-7, with no clear D. Germline V lookup: CDR1 LGHNT, CDR2 FRNRAP. Trimming shortened V by 2 bases and J by 3 bases, and 5 bases separated the two germline ends. CDR3 size: 12 residues. CDR3 nucleotide sequence: TGTGCTAGTGGTTTGTTCAGCTACGAGCAGTACTTC. It codes for CASGLFSYEQYF.

The chain links TRBV29-1 to TRBJ1-1, with D unresolved. The germline V gene has CDR1 SQVTM and CDR2 ANQGSEA. Trimming cost V 4 bases and J 1 base, with 13 bases left between them. The CDR3 is 14 residues long. CDR3 nucleotide sequence: TGCAGCGTTGTCCGAACGGTAGAGAACACTGAAGCTTTCTTT. Encoded protein: CSVVRTVENTEAFF.

This clone was detected only a few times. V and J are TRBV30 and TRBJ2-6, with 7 bases identical to TRBD2. Germline V gives CDR1 GTSNPN, CDR2 SVGIG (reference sequence). Trimming removed 2 bases from V and 2 bases from J; junction bases left unmatched: 3. This CDR3 contains 15 residues. The CDR3 region has the DNA TGTGCCTGGAGTAGTGGACTAGCTGGGGCCAACGTCCTGACTTTC. Protein sequence: CAWSSGLAGANVLTF.

The CDR3 DNA sequence: TGCGCCAGCAGCCAAGAGTACCTAACGGGGACCCAGTACTTC. Protein product: CASSQEYLTGTQYF. The rearrangement joins TRBV4-1 to TRBJ2-5; the D is unclear. The germline gives CDR1 MGHRA, CDR2 YSYEKL. V lost 0 bases to trimming and J lost 7 bases, with 12 bases between them. The CDR3 spans 14 residues.

This clone has more than one count but fewer than ten. The genes are TRBV6-5 and TRBJ2-7; weak D call: TRBD2 (5 bases). Germline V gives CDR1 MNHEY, CDR2 SVGAGI. CDR3 length: 15 residues. The ends were cut back, 3 bases at V and 2 bases at J, with 14 bases in the middle. The CDR3 protein is CASSYSRGQTYEQYF. The CDR3 region has the DNA TGTGCCAGCAGTTATAGCCGAGGGCAGACCTACGAGCAGTACTTC.

This clone was detected only a few times. The chain links TRBV29-1 to TRBJ1-2, with TRBD1 matching 9 bases. Germline V CDR1 and CDR2: SQVTM, ANQGSEA. V shed 4 bases, J shed 8 bases, and the junction held 8 bases outside the gene matches. The CDR3 has 13 residues. CDR3 nucleotides: TGCAGCGTTGGGGACAGGGTAATTGGGGGCTACACCTTC. This translates into CSVGDRVIGGYTF.

This clone occurred many times. This rearrangement joins TRBV15 to TRBJ2-3; D perhaps matches TRBD2 (6 bases). This CDR3 region has 16 residues. V dropped 3 bases and J dropped 3 bases, with 16 bases sitting between them. CDR1 and CDR2 (germline): LNHNV, YYDKDF (reference sequence). Here the CDR3 DNA reads TGTGCCACCAGCAGGAACGGGATCGGAGGGACAGATACGCAGTATTTT. It is translated as CATSRNGIGGTDTQYF.

This clone was counted only a few times. The chain employs TRBV7-9 and TRBJ1-5; possible D gene TRBD1, 5 bases. Germline CDR1 and CDR2: SEHNR and FQNEAQ (reference sequence). V shed 1 base and J shed 0 bases, with 10 bases lying between them. The CDR3 spans 16 residues. Here the CDR3 reads CASSLGYGASNQPQHF. In DNA form, the CDR3 reads TGTGCCAGCAGCTTAGGGTATGGGGCTAGCAATCAGCCCCAGCATTTT. The full variable domain, completed using reference TRBV7-9 and TRBJ1-5, is DTGVSQNPRHKITKRGQNVTFRCDPISEHNRLYWYRQTLGQGPEFLTYFQNEAQLEKSRLLSDRFSAERPKGSFSTLEIQRTEQGDSAMYLCASSLGYGASNQPQHFGDGTRLSIL.

This clone was seen a few times. The chain recombines TRBV7-9 with TRBJ1-1; 7 nucleotides agree with TRBD1. The CDR3 has 14 residues. V lost 5 bases to trimming and J lost 3 bases; unmatched junction nucleotides: 6. CDR1 SEHNR and CDR2 FQNEAQ come from the germline V gene (reference sequence). The CDR3 nucleotides are TGTGCCAGCAGCACAGGGGCGTGGGACACTGAAGCTTTCTTT. Its translation is CASSTGAWDTEAFF.

The chain links TRBV2 to TRBJ2-7, with unresolved D. The CDR3 length is 13 residues. Germline values: CDR1 SNHLY, CDR2 FYNNEI. V lost 6 bases, J lost 3 bases, and 12 bases lay in between. CDR3: CASRRPDVYEQYF. CDR3 nucleotides: TGTGCCAGCAGGAGGCCAGACGTCTACGAGCAGTACTTC.

Only a few counts were recorded for this clone. V is TRBV21-1 and J is TRBJ2-1; TRBD1 is the table's D call and was not checked against the DNA. TRBV21-1 is a pseudogene segment. The CDR3 runs to 16 residues. CDR3 region: CASRNEGTGGDYEQFF. The CDR3 DNA reads TGTGCCAGCCGTAATGAGGGAACAGGGGGCGACTATGAGCAGTTCTTC.

This clone was observed a handful of times. The chain links TRBV30 to TRBJ2-3, with TRBD1 matching over 7 bases. Trimming at V came to 3 bases and at J to 4 bases, leaving 13 bases not matched to a gene. Germline V gene lookup returns CDR1 GTSNPN and CDR2 SVGIG (reference sequence). CDR3 length: 16 residues. CDR3 sequence: CAWRNDRAQGSDTQYF. For the CDR3, the DNA is TGTGCCTGGAGAAATGACAGGGCCCAAGGGTCAGATACGCAGTATTTT.

The chain uses TRBV9 and TRBJ2-5; D is possibly TRBD1 (6 bases). V lost 7 bases and J lost 2, with 9 bases in between. The CDR3 contains 12 residues. Looked up from germline, CDR1 is SGDLS and CDR2 is YYNGEE. CDR3 coding DNA: TGTGCCAGCGGAACAGGGCAAGAGACCCAGTACTTC. This translates into CASGTGQETQYF.

This clone has a handful of counts. This sample also contains other DNA sequences that code for the same CDR3. V is TRBV4-3 and J is TRBJ1-4; D remains unclear. This CDR3 has 12 residues. Germline V lookup: CDR1 LGHNA, CDR2 YSLEER. Trimming took off 1 base at V and 8 bases at J, with 5 bases between the two ends. This CDR3 is CASSQVREKLFF. The CDR3 nucleotides are TGCGCCAGCAGCCAAGTCCGGGAAAAACTGTTTTTT.

In its sample, this clone was seen a few times. The DNA for the CDR3 is TGTGCCAGCAGCACGGGACAGGCCTATGGCTACACCTTC. Protein sequence: CASSTGQAYGYTF. The rearrangement uses TRBV6-5 and TRBJ1-2; 8 bases line up with TRBD1. The germline CDR1 and CDR2 sequences are MNHEY and SVGAGI. The CDR3 contains 13 residues. Germline trimming cut 6 bases from V and 4 bases from J; bases unmatched to any gene: 4.

The sample holds a few counts of this clone. The chain employs TRBV6-5 and TRBJ2-7; D might be TRBD1 (5 bases). V was shortened by 5 bases and J by 4 bases, with 12 bases between the two germline ends. CDR1 is MNHEY and CDR2 is SVGAGI in the germline V gene. The length of the CDR3 is 13 residues. CDR3 DNA: TGTGCCAGCAGTAGACAGATCAGGTACGAGCAGTACTTC. Amino acid sequence: CASSRQIRYEQYF.

As regards this clone: Other nucleotide sequences from this sample produce the same CDR3. The chain has TRBV5-1 and TRBJ2-7; D remains ambiguous. V was cut by 4 bases and J by 2 bases, with 10 bases left in between. The CDR3 sequence is 13 residues long. Germline values: CDR1 SGHRS, CDR2 YFSETQ. For the CDR3, the DNA is TGCGCCAGCAGCCTGGAGAGAGCCTACGAGCAGTACTTC. Protein sequence: CASSLERAYEQYF.

This clone came up a few times. V usage is TRBV12-5 and J usage is TRBJ2-1; maybe TRBD1 (5 bases). Germline V gene sequence: CDR1 LGHNT, CDR2 FRNRAP. This CDR3 is 15 amino acids long. V dropped 2 bases and J dropped 8 bases, with 16 bases sitting between them. CDR3 region: CASGLSNGHRDEQFF. CDR3 DNA: TGTGCTAGTGGTTTGTCGAACGGACATCGCGATGAGCAGTTCTTC.

The CDR3 bases are TGTGCCAGCAGTGTGACAGGGGGCGCGCGGCAGCCCCAGCATTTT. Translated: CASSVTGGARQPQHF. The V gene is TRBV6-5, the J gene TRBJ1-5, with 10 bases lining up with TRBD1. The germline V gene encodes CDR1 MNHEY and CDR2 SVGAGI. This CDR3 has 15 residues. Unmatched junction bases numbered 8, after V lost 5 bases and J lost 7 bases.

A few counts support this clone. At the DNA level, this CDR3 is encoded by other sequences in the same sample as well. The chain recombines TRBV27 with TRBJ2-5, with D unresolved. The CDR3 has 12 residues. Germline V gives CDR1 MNHEY, CDR2 SMNVEV (reference sequence). V dropped 5 bases and J dropped 5 bases, with 9 bases sitting between them. The CDR3 coding sequence is TGTGCCAGCAGTCGGAGTGGGGAGACCCAGTACTTC. It encodes CASSRSGETQYF.

This clone was counted ten times or more. The chain employs TRBV5-6 and TRBJ2-2; TRBD2 matches at 13 bases. The CDR3 is made up of 17 amino acids. Trimming removed 5 bases from V and 7 bases from J; junction bases left unmatched: 11. Germline lookup yields CDR1 SGHDT and CDR2 YYEEEE. CDR3 sequence: CASREGLAGVMGGELFF. CDR3 nucleotides: TGTGCCAGCAGGGAAGGACTAGCGGGAGTGATGGGCGGGGAGCTGTTTTTT.

This clone came up a few times. V and J are TRBV11-2 and TRBJ2-5, with TRBD1 matching over 11 bases. The DNA end favors TRBJ2-7, so the J call may be wrong. This CDR3 spans 13 amino acids. Germline V gives CDR1 SGHAT, CDR2 FQNNGV. CDR3 sequence (DNA): TGTGCCAGCAGGGGGACAGGGGGTTACGAGCAGTACTTC. It is translated as CASRGTGGYEQYF.

There are a few counts of this clone. CDR3 residues: CASSRQRGNEQYF. CDR3 nucleotides: TGTGCCAGCAGCCGACAGAGGGGGAACGAGCAGTACTTC. V and J are TRBV4-2 and TRBJ2-7; TRBD1 is a possible D gene (6 bases). V shed 4 bases and J shed 5 bases, with 12 bases lying between them. CDR1 LGHNA and CDR2 YNFKEQ come from the germline V gene. The CDR3 has 13 residues.